Listed here are 9 T cell receptor beta chains from one sample, sequenced in a study of T cells in Graves' hyperthyroidism and ophthalmopathy (dated by TCRdb to about 2019). Libraries were prepared through multiplex PCR. Sequenced on an Illumina HiSeq 2000. TCR beta CDR3 regions were amplified from RNA transcripts. The first round of RT-PCR for the TCR CDR3 was performed with the HTBI primer set and the Qiagen OneStep RT-PCR kit. TCRdb redid the processing of the public reads, applying fastp at Q25 and MiXCR, and retained in-frame beta chains. Each record represents a unique CDR3 protein, reported with the most common genes and DNA among its rows. Present in this sample are under 400,000 distinct CDR3 sequences, over 10% of which were seen just once. 9.2% of the sample comes from the top ten. The sequenced sample was blood. The receptors come from a woman younger than 35 with Graves' hyperthyroidism.

This clonotype has at least ten counts. The rearrangement links TRBV24-1 to TRBJ2-1; 7 bases fit TRBD2. The CDR3 runs to 15 residues. Trimming cost V 9 bases and J 1 base; bases outside gene matches: 8. Per germline, CDR1 KGHDR and CDR2 SFDVKD. The CDR3 reads CATAPASGSYNEQFF. CDR3 nucleotides: TGTGCCACCGCCCCCGCTAGCGGTTCCTACAATGAGCAGTTCTTC.

The genes are TRBV13 and TRBJ1-1; 7 nucleotides agree with TRBD1. Germline V gene lookup returns CDR1 PRHDT and CDR2 FYEKMQ (reference sequence). Trimming cost V 5 bases and J 1 base; bases outside gene matches: 10. CDR3 length: 16 residues. For the CDR3, the DNA is TGTGCCAGCAGCCCGACTAGGGGGACAGCGAACACTGAAGCTTTCTTT. It specifies CASSPTRGTANTEAFF. The full variable domain, with the rest looked up from reference TRBV13 and TRBJ1-1, is AAGVIQSPRHLIKEKRETATLKCYPIPRHDTVYWYQQGPGQDPQFLISFYEKMQSDKGSIPDRFSAQQFSDYHSELNMSSLELGDSALYFCASSPTRGTANTEAFFGQGTRLTVV.

This clonotype has at least ten counts. V is TRBV28 and J is TRBJ2-1; D not certain. The CDR3 length is 17 residues. Germline values: CDR1 MDHEN, CDR2 SYDVKM. V was trimmed by 4 bases and J by 3 bases, leaving 19 bases between them. The CDR3 DNA is TGTGCCAGCAGTTCCCCACCGGCGAGTCTATTCTACAATGAGCAGTTCTTC. As protein: CASSSPPASLFYNEQFF.

This clonotype was counted at least ten times. The chain uses TRBV28 and TRBJ1-1, with D possibly being TRBD1 (6 bases). V was pared by 1 base and J by 5 bases, with 23 bases between. This CDR3 comprises 18 residues. CDR1 MDHEN and CDR2 SYDVKM come from the germline V gene. CDR3 in DNA: TGTGCCAGCAGTTTATTAGGGTTGGGGGCTAAGAGGGAAACTGAAGCTTTCTTT. It translates to CASSLLGLGAKRETEAFF.

With regard to this clonotype: One end of the junction varies from germline; a read error may be responsible. This chain joins TRBV5-1 and TRBJ2-7; D tentatively reads TRBD1 or TRBD2 (5 bases each). CDR3 length: 13 residues. Germline CDR1 SGHRS, CDR2 YFSETQ. The CDR3 reads CASRLGDGYEQYF. In DNA form, the CDR3 reads TGCGCCAGCAGATTGGGGGACGGCTACGAGCAGTACTTC.

The gene calls are TRBV20-1 and TRBJ1-4; tentative D call: TRBD1 (6 bases). V was pared by 6 bases and J by 0 bases, with 11 bases between. Looked up from germline, CDR1 is DFQATT and CDR2 is SNEGSKA (reference sequence). The CDR3 sequence is 14 residues long. The CDR3 sequence: CSASTGTTNEKLFF. CDR3 sequence (DNA): TGCAGTGCCAGCACAGGGACAACTAATGAAAAACTGTTTTTT.

This clonotype was seen many times. DNA of the CDR3: TGCGCCAGCAGCATAGCGGGGGGGACGGGCGAGCAGTACTTC. It yields the protein CASSIAGGTGEQYF. The genes are TRBV5-1 and TRBJ2-7; 11 bases map to TRBD2. J was trimmed by 6 bases and V by 4 bases; bases with no gene match: 6. The CDR3 is 14 residues long. Germline CDR1 reads SGHRS; CDR2 reads YFSETQ.

This clonotype was counted at least ten times. This rearrangement joins TRBV29-1 to TRBJ1-1, with 9 bases matching TRBD1. This CDR3 has 13 amino acids. V shed 5 bases and J 3 bases; nucleotides not matched to a gene: 4. Germline values: CDR1 SQVTM, CDR2 ANQGSEA. The chain's CDR3 is CSVTGGEDTEAFF. CDR3 in DNA: TGCAGCGTTACAGGGGGCGAGGACACTGAAGCTTTCTTT.

The chain combines TRBV5-4 with TRBJ1-1, with D perhaps TRBD1 (5 bases). The germline V gene encodes CDR1 SGHNT and CDR2 YYREEE (reference sequence). V lost 2 bases and J 0 bases, leaving 11 bases between the germline ends. This CDR3 spans 15 amino acids. CDR3 DNA: TGTGCCAGCAGCTTCGGAGGGGCCTTGAACACTGAAGCTTTCTTT. This codes for CASSFGGALNTEAFF.